A single sample gave rise to the 28 T cell receptor beta chains below, sequenced in a study of cytomegalovirus exposure and HLA in healthy donors. Profiling relied on immunoSEQ multiplex PCR, and the TCRdb table lists in-frame clones only, not all of them. The sample includes approximately 150,000 clones, approximately 87% seen only once; the top ten take more than 1.3%. The sequencing sample was made of PBMCs. All receptors derive from a woman in her thirties in good health and CMV-seronegative.

The chain joins TRBV12-5 to TRBJ1-2; 7 bases fit TRBD1. This CDR3 spans 15 amino acids. Per germline, CDR1 LGHNT and CDR2 FRNRAP. Trimming cost V 6 bases and J 4 bases; bases outside gene matches: 11. DNA of the CDR3: TGTGCTAGTGGCTGGGGACAGTTCCTATCCTATGGCTACACCTTC. Amino acid sequence: CASGWGQFLSYGYTF.

This clone was detected a few times. The chain carries TRBV5-4 and TRBJ2-7; 8 bases fit TRBD2. The CDR3 is 14 residues long. In germline, CDR1 is SGHNT, CDR2 YYREEE (reference sequence). With 3 bases clipped from V and 4 bases from J, the junction kept 6 bases outside the gene matches. The CDR3 reads CASSSGLGVYEQYF. In DNA form, the CDR3 reads TGTGCCAGCAGCTCGGGACTAGGTGTGTACGAGCAGTACTTC.

CDR3 in DNA: TGCGCCAGCAGTCGTCCAGGGGTGGGGATGGAACAGCCCCAGCATTTT. This encodes CASSRPGVGMEQPQHF. The chain recombines TRBV23-1 with TRBJ1-5, with D possibly TRBD1 on 6 matching bases. TRBV23-1 is designated an ORF whose function remains uncertain. This CDR3 contains 16 residues. V was trimmed by 4 bases and J by 7 bases, leaving 20 bases between them.

The chain combines TRBV27 with TRBJ2-2; D is uncertain. V dropped 1 base and J dropped 7 bases, with 7 bases sitting between them. This CDR3 has 13 amino acids. The germline V gene has CDR1 MNHEY and CDR2 SMNVEV (reference sequence). The CDR3 coding sequence is TGTGCCAGCAGTTTATACGGAGTCGGGGAGCTGTTTTTT. It encodes CASSLYGVGELFF.

The V call is TRBV6-1, the J call TRBJ1-1; possibly TRBD1 for D (6 bases). The CDR3 has 15 residues. CDR1 is MNHNS and CDR2 is SASEGT in the germline V gene. The ends were cut back, 2 bases at V and 3 bases at J, with 13 bases in the middle. This CDR3 reads CASSELWGPHTEAFF. The CDR3 DNA sequence: TGTGCCAGCAGTGAACTTTGGGGGCCGCACACTGAAGCTTTCTTT.

This chain links TRBV15 with TRBJ2-2, with D perhaps matching TRBD1 (6 bases). Trimming left V 1 base short and J 3 bases short, with 9 bases between. CDR3 length equals 15 residues. CDR1 is LNHNV, CDR2 YYDKDF, per germline (reference sequence). The CDR3 DNA reads TGTGCCACCAGCAGAGGACAGGCCGACACCGGGGAGCTGTTTTTT. Its protein is CATSRGQADTGELFF.

The chain links TRBV6-1 to TRBJ2-7, with TRBD2 matching 8 bases. Trimming at V came to 7 bases and at J to 3 bases, leaving 8 bases not matched to a gene. The CDR3 loop spans 14 amino acids. Germline V gene sequence: CDR1 MNHNS, CDR2 SASEGT. This CDR3 is CASMRVAGSYEQYF. The CDR3 nucleotides read TGTGCCAGCATGAGAGTAGCGGGGAGCTACGAGCAGTACTTC.

This clone was counted only a few times. The V gene is TRBV7-6, the J gene TRBJ2-7; D possibly corresponds to TRBD1 (6 bases). The germline V gene encodes CDR1 SGHVS and CDR2 FNYEAQ. V shed 5 bases and J shed 6 bases, with 14 bases lying between them. CDR3 length equals 13 residues. The CDR3 nucleotides read TGTGCCAGCAGCAGGGGGTTGGACCGCGAGCAGTACTTC. Its protein is CASSRGLDREQYF.

The V gene is TRBV10-3, the J gene TRBJ1-2; TRBD1 is a possible D gene (6 bases). V was trimmed by 4 bases and J by 6 bases, leaving 18 bases between them. Germline-derived CDR1 and CDR2 are ENHRY and SYGVKD. CDR3 length: 15 amino acids. CDR3 amino acids: CAISAGQKLRDGYTF. The CDR3 DNA reads as TGTGCCATCAGTGCCGGACAGAAACTTAGGGATGGCTACACCTTC.

J is TRBJ2-3 and V is TRBV13; TRBD1 matches 9 bases. The CDR3 runs 16 residues. Looked up from germline, CDR1 is PRHDT and CDR2 is FYEKMQ (reference sequence). V lost 2 bases and J lost 6; bases outside the gene matches: 9. The CDR3 DNA reads TGTGCCAGCAGCTTATTCGGGGACAGGGTAACGGATACGCAGTATTTT. Translated, it gives CASSLFGDRVTDTQYF.

The rearrangement uses TRBV7-9 and TRBJ2-7; 8 bases align to TRBD2. V gave up 1 base and J gave up 4 bases; unmatched junction bases: 3. Germline V gene lookup returns CDR1 SEHNR and CDR2 FQNEAQ (reference sequence). The CDR3 sequence is 14 residues long. CDR3 sequence (DNA): TGTGCCAGCAGCTTAGATAGCGGGGATTACGAGCAGTACTTC. Its translation is CASSLDSGDYEQYF.

The chain carries TRBV11-2 and TRBJ2-2; possible D gene TRBD2, 7 bases. The CDR3 length is 18 residues. Looked up from germline, CDR1 is SGHAT and CDR2 is FQNNGV. V lost 2 bases, J lost 6 bases, and 22 bases lay in between. CDR3: CASSLNFGTGAGAGELFF. The CDR3 nucleotides are TGTGCCAGCAGCTTAAATTTTGGAACGGGGGCGGGGGCCGGGGAGCTGTTTTTT.

V is TRBV5-8 and J is TRBJ2-7, with 8 bases identical to TRBD1. The CDR3 contains 16 residues. V was pared by 4 bases and J by 0 bases, with 9 bases of the junction left unmatched. Germline CDR1 and CDR2: SGHTS and YDEGEE. The CDR3 region has the DNA TGTGCCAGCAGCCCCCGGACAGGGCAGTCCTCCTACGAGCAGTACTTC. Protein: CASSPRTGQSSYEQYF.

This clone was seen a few times. This chain uses TRBV2 with TRBJ1-1; 7 nucleotides agree with TRBD1. After removal of 7 bases from V and 1 base from J, the junction contained 3 bases not matched to a gene. The length of the CDR3 is 13 residues. Germline loops: CDR1 SNHLY, CDR2 FYNNEI. This chain's CDR3 is CASTDRSNTEAFF. The CDR3 bases are TGTGCCAGCACGGACAGGTCGAACACTGAAGCTTTCTTT.

This clone was observed a single time. The rearrangement links TRBV9 to TRBJ2-2; 7 bases map to TRBD1. J lost 1 base, V lost 7 bases, and 7 bases had no gene match. The CDR3 has 15 amino acids. The germline gives CDR1 SGDLS, CDR2 YYNGEE. Written as DNA, the CDR3 is TGTGCCAGCTCAACCGGGACAGAGAACACCGGGGAGCTGTTTTTT. Its translation: CASSTGTENTGELFF.

This clone was picked up a small number of times. V usage is TRBV5-6 and J usage is TRBJ1-2, with unresolved D. V was cut by 4 bases and J by 6 bases, with 7 bases left in between. The CDR3 extends over 11 amino acids. The germline gives CDR1 SGHDT, CDR2 YYEEEE. The CDR3 bases are TGTGCCAGCAGCAGAGGGAATGGCTACACCTTC. It yields the protein CASSRGNGYTF. Variable domain in full (rest from reference TRBV5-6 and TRBJ1-2): DAGVTQSPTHLIKTRGQQVTLRCSPKSGHDTVSWYQQALGQGPQFIFQYYEEEERQRGNFPDRFSGHQFPNYSSELNVNALLLGDSALYLCASSRGNGYTFGSGTRLTVV.

V and J are TRBV2 and TRBJ2-1; D perhaps matches TRBD1 (5 bases). CDR3 length: 11 residues. The germline CDR1 and CDR2 sequences are SNHLY and FYNNEI. V was cut by 1 base and J by 14 bases, with 9 bases left in between. In DNA, the CDR3 is TGTGCCAGCAGTGAAGAGGACAAGGAGTTCTTC. Amino acids: CASSEEDKEFF. Drawing the rest from reference TRBV2 and TRBJ2-1, the complete variable domain is EPEVTQTPSHQVTQMGQEVILRCVPISNHLYFYWYRQILGQKVEFLVSFYNNEISEKSEIFDDQFSVERPDGSNFTLKIRSTKLEDSAMYFCASSEEDKEFFGPGTRLTVL.

The chain has TRBV6-1 and TRBJ2-1, with D maybe TRBD1 (5 bases). The CDR3 length is 14 residues. The germline CDR1 and CDR2 sequences are MNHNS and SASEGT. V lost 5 bases, J lost 9 bases, and 17 bases lay in between. The chain's CDR3 is CASSTRQLVSEQFF. As DNA, the CDR3 is TGTGCCAGCAGTACCCGACAGTTAGTGAGTGAGCAGTTCTTC.

This chain uses TRBV11-3 with TRBJ2-2, with 8 bases that match TRBD1. V lost 8 bases and J lost 0; bases outside the gene matches: 2. The CDR3 is 14 residues long. Germline-derived CDR1 and CDR2 are SGHNT and YENEEA. This chain's CDR3 is CASQGAPNTGELFF. The CDR3 DNA sequence: TGTGCCAGCCAGGGGGCCCCGAACACCGGGGAGCTGTTTTTT.

This chain joins TRBV19 and TRBJ1-1; no clear D gene. V lost 3 bases to trimming and J lost 7 bases, with 12 bases between them. The germline V gene encodes CDR1 LNHDA and CDR2 SQIVND (reference sequence). This CDR3 contains 13 residues. CDR3 nucleotide sequence: TGTGCCAGTAGTATCGGGTCGCGGGTTGAAGCTTTCTTT. Residues: CASSIGSRVEAFF.

The chain joins TRBV25-1 to TRBJ2-3; 9 nucleotides match TRBD1. Germline assignment: CDR1 MGHDK and CDR2 SYGVNS. The CDR3 is made up of 17 amino acids. With 3 bases clipped from V and 0 bases from J, the junction kept 7 bases outside the gene matches. The CDR3 loop is CASSDRATGGSTDTQYF. The CDR3, as DNA: TGTGCCAGCAGTGATCGGGCGACAGGGGGGAGCACAGATACGCAGTATTTT.

This CDR3 reads CSVDLASGALNPWDGYTF. In DNA form, the CDR3 reads TGCAGCGTTGACCTAGCGTCTGGGGCCCTAAATCCTTGGGATGGCTACACCTTC. This chain joins TRBV29-1 and TRBJ1-2; D might be TRBD1 (5 bases). The CDR3 extends over 18 amino acids. Trimming removed 3 bases from V and 6 bases from J, with 29 bases in between. Germline CDR1 is SQVTM and CDR2 is ANQGSEA. Using reference TRBV29-1 and TRBJ1-2 for the parts outside the CDR3, the full variable domain is SAVISQKPSRDICQRGTSLTIQCQVDSQVTMMFWYRQQPGQSLTLIATANQGSEATYESGFVIDKFPISRPNLTFSTLTVSNMSPEDSSIYLCSVDLASGALNPWDGYTFGSGTRLTVV.

The V call is TRBV7-2, the J call TRBJ2-5; 9 nucleotides align to TRBD2. CDR3 length: 16 amino acids. From germline, CDR1 is SGHTA and CDR2 FQGNSA. V dropped 8 bases and J dropped 5; count of bases not matched to a gene: 15. The CDR3 DNA is TGTGCCAGCGCAGTTGGGGCGGGGGGGGCCCACGAGACCCAGTACTTC. This translates into CASAVGAGGAHETQYF.

The chain recombines TRBV6-1 with TRBJ2-1; maybe TRBD2 (5 bases). V was cut by 7 bases and J by 6 bases, with 13 bases left in between. Germline CDR1 MNHNS, CDR2 SASEGT. The CDR3 spans 13 residues. CDR3 in DNA: TGTGCCAGCACCCTGCTAGCTACCAATGAGCAGTTCTTC. As protein: CASTLLATNEQFF.

In the case of this clone: It differs at one base from a far larger clone, so likely a read error. V and J are TRBV6-5 and TRBJ2-7; 10 bases are shared with TRBD1. V shed 2 bases and J 2 bases; nucleotides not matched to a gene: 3. The length of the CDR3 is 15 residues. Germline CDR1 is MNHEY and CDR2 is SVGAGI. The chain's CDR3 is CASSYTGTGAYEQYF. As DNA, the CDR3 is TGTGCCAGCAGTTACACCGGGACAGGGGCCTACGAGCAGTACTTC.

The CDR3 DNA follows: TGTGCCAGCAGCTTAGAGGCCCCAACCACTGAAGCTTTCTTT. This encodes CASSLEAPTTEAFF. The chain is built from TRBV11-2 and TRBJ1-1, with no clear D. The germline V gene has CDR1 SGHAT and CDR2 FQNNGV. This CDR3 region has 14 residues. Trimming shortened V by 0 bases and J by 4 bases, and 9 bases separated the two germline ends.

DNA of the CDR3: TGTGCCAGCAGCTCCTTCAGTGATACGCAGTATTTT. It specifies CASSSFSDTQYF. This chain joins TRBV6-1 and TRBJ2-3; D gene uncertain. Between the trimmed V and J ends, which lost 6 bases and 6 bases, there was a span of 10 bases. Looked up from germline, CDR1 is MNHNS and CDR2 is SASEGT. CDR3 size: 12 residues.

The J gene is TRBJ2-6, the V gene TRBV19; 8 positions agree with TRBD1. There are 16 residues in the CDR3. The trim removed 6 bases at V and 2 bases at J, leaving 6 bases unmatched. The germline V gene encodes CDR1 LNHDA and CDR2 SQIVND (reference sequence). The CDR3 reads CASSPTGVAGANVLTF. The CDR3, as DNA: TGTGCCAGTAGCCCGACAGGGGTGGCTGGGGCCAACGTCCTGACTTTC. Filled out from reference TRBV19 and TRBJ2-6, the complete variable domain reads DGGITQSPKYLFRKEGQNVTLSCEQNLNHDAMYWYRQDPGQGLRLIYYSQIVNDFQKGDIAEGYSVSREKKESFPLTVTSAQKNPTAFYLCASSPTGVAGANVLTFGAGSRLTVL.